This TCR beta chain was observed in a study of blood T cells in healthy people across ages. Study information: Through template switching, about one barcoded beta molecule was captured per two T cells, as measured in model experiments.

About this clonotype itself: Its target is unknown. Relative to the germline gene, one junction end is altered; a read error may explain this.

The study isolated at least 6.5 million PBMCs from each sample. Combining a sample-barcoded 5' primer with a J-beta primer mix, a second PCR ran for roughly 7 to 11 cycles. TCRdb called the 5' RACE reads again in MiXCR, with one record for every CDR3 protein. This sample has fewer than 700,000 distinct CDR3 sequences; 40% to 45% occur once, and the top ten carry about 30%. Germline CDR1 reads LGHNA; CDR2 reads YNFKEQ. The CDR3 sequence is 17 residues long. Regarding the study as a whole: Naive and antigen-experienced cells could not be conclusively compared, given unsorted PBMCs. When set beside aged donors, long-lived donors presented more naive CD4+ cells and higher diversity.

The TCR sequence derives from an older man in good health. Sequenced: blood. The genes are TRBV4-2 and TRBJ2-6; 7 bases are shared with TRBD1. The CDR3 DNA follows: TGTGCCGGCAGCCAGGGAGACAGGGTGGCTGGGGCCAACGTCCTGACTTTC. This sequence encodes CAGSQGDRVAGANVLTF.